A selection of T cell receptor beta chains follows, all from one sample in a study of cytomegalovirus exposure and HLA in healthy donors. Sequenced by immunoSEQ multiplex PCR; TCRdb stores in-frame clones only, minus some. The table shows around 250,000 clones, with around 81% occurring only once. The sequenced sample was PBMCs. These receptors all stem from a woman in her fifties or sixties in good health and CMV-seropositive. Both conserved end residues are part of each CDR3. Fields, in order: J gene, V gene, clone size, D gene, CDR3 DNA, CDR3 protein. The D gene is left open where the match is weak. Not every row has a clone size; where given, it reads once, few, many or a size class.

J gene: TRBJ2-3; V gene: TRBV14; clone size: once; D gene: TRBD2; CDR3 DNA: TGTGCCAGCAGCCCCACCGGCGGGAGGGCCGGCACAGATACGCAGTATTTT; CDR3 protein: CASSPTGGRAGTDTQYF
J gene: TRBJ1-3; V gene: TRBV7-2; clone size: -; D gene: -; CDR3 DNA: TGTGCCAGCAGCTTAAATGGAGGAAGGTCTGGAAACACCATATATTTT; CDR3 protein: CASSLNGGRSGNTIYF
J gene: TRBJ1-5; V gene: TRBV2; clone size: -; D gene: TRBD1; CDR3 DNA: TGTGCCAGCAGCGCCTGGGACAGCGGCCAGCCCCAGCATTTT; CDR3 protein: CASSAWDSGQPQHF
J gene: TRBJ2-1; V gene: TRBV30; clone size: -; D gene: -; CDR3 DNA: TGTGCCTGGACTCGGGGAGGCTCCTACAATGAGCAGTTCTTC; CDR3 protein: CAWTRGGSYNEQFF
J gene: TRBJ2-7; V gene: TRBV6-1; clone size: -; D gene: TRBD2; CDR3 DNA: TGTGCCAGCACGAGAGGGAGGGCTTTCGCCGACGAGCAGTACTTC; CDR3 protein: CASTRGRAFADEQYF
J gene: TRBJ1-2; V gene: TRBV28; clone size: -; D gene: -; CDR3 DNA: TGTGCCAGCAGTTTAGGGGGCGCAGGCTATGGCTACACCTTC; CDR3 protein: CASSLGGAGYGYTF
J gene: TRBJ2-3; V gene: TRBV5-1; clone size: once; D gene: TRBD2; CDR3 DNA: TGCGCCAGCACCTTGCGGGGGAACACAGATACGCAGTATTTT; CDR3 protein: CASTLRGNTDTQYF
J gene: TRBJ2-7; V gene: TRBV7-9; clone size: -; D gene: -; CDR3 DNA: TGTGCCAGCAGCTTACCAGGATTACAATACGAGCAGTACTTC; CDR3 protein: CASSLPGLQYEQYF
J gene: TRBJ1-1; V gene: TRBV7-2; clone size: -; D gene: TRBD1; CDR3 DNA: TGTGCCAGCAGCTTCGGGACAGGGAGTGAAGCTTTCTTT; CDR3 protein: CASSFGTGSEAFF
J gene: TRBJ1-1; V gene: TRBV11-1; clone size: -; D gene: -; CDR3 DNA: TGTGCCAGCAGCTCACTCAGAGGGCTGAACACTGAAGCTTTCTTT; CDR3 protein: CASSSLRGLNTEAFF
J gene: TRBJ2-7; V gene: TRBV11-3; clone size: few; D gene: TRBD1; CDR3 DNA: TGTGCCAGCAGCTTAGTCCGGACAGGGAGGTCCTACGAGCAGTACTTC; CDR3 protein: CASSLVRTGRSYEQYF
J gene: TRBJ2-1; V gene: TRBV4-1; clone size: -; D gene: TRBD2; CDR3 DNA: TGCGCCAGCAGCCAAGACGGGAGGGTTTCGAGTGAGCAGTTCTTC; CDR3 protein: CASSQDGRVSSEQFF
J gene: TRBJ1-1; V gene: TRBV27; clone size: -; D gene: TRBD1; CDR3 DNA: TGTGCCAGCAAAGTTGGCCGGGACAGGGGGCAAGGGGACACTGAAGCTTTCTTT; CDR3 protein: CASKVGRDRGQGDTEAFF
J gene: TRBJ2-7; V gene: TRBV13; clone size: -; D gene: TRBD2; CDR3 DNA: TGTGCCAGCAGCTTTGGGACTAGCGGAGGAAGCTCCTACGAGCAGTACTTC; CDR3 protein: CASSFGTSGGSSYEQYF
J gene: TRBJ2-7; V gene: TRBV29-1; clone size: -; D gene: TRBD1; CDR3 DNA: TGCAGCGTTTATGACAGGGCCTACGAGCAGTACTTC; CDR3 protein: CSVYDRAYEQYF
J gene: TRBJ2-1; V gene: TRBV15; clone size: -; D gene: -; CDR3 DNA: TGTGCCACCAGCAGAGGGCAGGGGTTTGAGCAGTTCTTC; CDR3 protein: CATSRGQGFEQFF
J gene: TRBJ1-2; V gene: TRBV2; clone size: -; D gene: TRBD1; CDR3 DNA: TGTGCCAGCAGTGAGAGGACAGGTTACACTATGGGCTACACCTTC; CDR3 protein: CASSERTGYTMGYTF
J gene: TRBJ1-1; V gene: TRBV27; clone size: -; D gene: TRBD1; CDR3 DNA: TGTGCCAGCAGTCCCCCCCGACAGGGGGTGAACACTGAAGCTTTCTTT; CDR3 protein: CASSPPRQGVNTEAFF
J gene: TRBJ2-3; V gene: TRBV6-1; clone size: -; D gene: -; CDR3 DNA: TGTGCCAGCAGTGAGATTTTGCGGATTAGAGATACGCAGTATTTT; CDR3 protein: CASSEILRIRDTQYF
J gene: TRBJ2-7; V gene: TRBV5-1; clone size: -; D gene: TRBD2; CDR3 DNA: TGCGCCAGCAGCTCGCGGGCGGGAGCCGTTGGCGAGCAGTACTTC; CDR3 protein: CASSSRAGAVGEQYF
J gene: TRBJ2-1; V gene: TRBV7-3; clone size: -; D gene: TRBD1; CDR3 DNA: TGTGCCAGCAGCGCTCCGGGACAGGTGTTCAATGAGCAGTTCTTC; CDR3 protein: CASSAPGQVFNEQFF
J gene: TRBJ2-3; V gene: TRBV18; clone size: -; D gene: -; CDR3 DNA: TGTGCCAGCGGGGACATCGGCCACACAGATACGCAGTATTTT; CDR3 protein: CASGDIGHTDTQYF
J gene: TRBJ2-2; V gene: TRBV6-1; clone size: -; D gene: -; CDR3 DNA: TGTGCCAGCAGTGAAGCGGGGGCGGCCGGGGAGCTGTTTTTT; CDR3 protein: CASSEAGAAGELFF
J gene: TRBJ2-1; V gene: TRBV7-9; clone size: -; D gene: TRBD2; CDR3 DNA: TGTGCCAGCAGCTCCCACAGACTAGCTCCCAACAATGAGCAGTTCTTC; CDR3 protein: CASSSHRLAPNNEQFF
J gene: TRBJ2-7; V gene: TRBV6-6; clone size: -; D gene: -; CDR3 DNA: TGTGCCAGCAGTTACTCGAGGACAGATTTCTACGAGCAGTACTTC; CDR3 protein: CASSYSRTDFYEQYF
J gene: TRBJ2-1; V gene: TRBV5-4; clone size: -; D gene: TRBD2; CDR3 DNA: TGTGCCAGCAGCTTGGTTGGGCTAGCGGGCCCGCGGGATGAGCAGTTCTTC; CDR3 protein: CASSLVGLAGPRDEQFF
J gene: TRBJ2-7; V gene: TRBV5-1; clone size: -; D gene: -; CDR3 DNA: TGCGCCAGCAGCTTGGACGGGACAAGATACGAGCAGTACTTC; CDR3 protein: CASSLDGTRYEQYF
J gene: TRBJ2-2; V gene: TRBV6-1; clone size: -; D gene: -; CDR3 DNA: TGTGCCAGCGACAAGGTGCGGGGCGGGGAGCTGTTTTTT; CDR3 protein: CASDKVRGGELFF
J gene: TRBJ2-4; V gene: TRBV27; clone size: -; D gene: TRBD1; CDR3 DNA: TGTGCCAAACCCCGGGACAGGGTTTTCCCGCGGAACATTCAGTACTTC; CDR3 protein: CAKPRDRVFPRNIQYF
J gene: TRBJ1-2; V gene: TRBV5-4; clone size: -; D gene: TRBD1; CDR3 DNA: TGTGCCAGCAGCTTCCTACAGGGGGCGGTAGGCTACACCTTC; CDR3 protein: CASSFLQGAVGYTF
J gene: TRBJ1-1; V gene: TRBV6-6; clone size: -; D gene: TRBD1; CDR3 DNA: TGTGCCAGCAGTTACGGGCAGGGGGCCAACACTGAAGCTTTCTTT; CDR3 protein: CASSYGQGANTEAFF
J gene: TRBJ1-1; V gene: TRBV6-5; clone size: few; D gene: TRBD1; CDR3 DNA: TGTGCCAGCAGTTTTCGACAGGGAGCAAGGAACACTGAAGCTTTCTTT; CDR3 protein: CASSFRQGARNTEAFF
J gene: TRBJ2-4; V gene: TRBV29-1; clone size: few; D gene: -; CDR3 DNA: TGCAGCGTTGCACTTCTGGCCAAAAACATTCAGTACTTC; CDR3 protein: CSVALLAKNIQYF
J gene: TRBJ2-4; V gene: TRBV12-5; clone size: few; D gene: TRBD1; CDR3 DNA: TGTGCTAGTGGTCCGGGGACAGGGTCAAACATTCAGTACTTC; CDR3 protein: CASGPGTGSNIQYF
J gene: TRBJ1-4; V gene: TRBV5-1; clone size: -; D gene: -; CDR3 DNA: TGCGCCAGCAGGGAAGGGGCAACTAATGAAAAACTGTTTTTT; CDR3 protein: CASREGATNEKLFF
J gene: TRBJ1-2; V gene: TRBV18; clone size: -; D gene: TRBD1; CDR3 DNA: TGTGCCAGCTCAACAAAAAGGGGACAGTTCGATGGCTACACCTTC; CDR3 protein: CASSTKRGQFDGYTF
J gene: TRBJ2-2; V gene: TRBV5-1; clone size: -; D gene: TRBD2; CDR3 DNA: TGCGCCAGCAGCTTGGTAGCGGGAGATCAGACCGGGGAGCTGTTTTTT; CDR3 protein: CASSLVAGDQTGELFF
J gene: TRBJ1-1; V gene: TRBV19; clone size: -; D gene: -; CDR3 DNA: TGTGCCAGTAGATCGGGGGTGGGCACTGAAGCTTTCTTT; CDR3 protein: CASRSGVGTEAFF
J gene: TRBJ2-1; V gene: TRBV12-5; clone size: once; D gene: -; CDR3 DNA: TGTGCTAGTGGTTCTAGTTATCTGGTTGAGCAGTTCTTC; CDR3 protein: CASGSSYLVEQFF
J gene: TRBJ2-3; V gene: TRBV6-5; clone size: -; D gene: -; CDR3 DNA: TGTGCCAGCAGTAATAAAATCCCTAGCACAGATACGCAGTATTTT; CDR3 protein: CASSNKIPSTDTQYF
J gene: TRBJ2-4; V gene: TRBV4-1; clone size: few; D gene: -; CDR3 DNA: TGCGCCAGCAGCCAAGAGAGCCGCCTAGCCAAAAACATTCAGTACTTC; CDR3 protein: CASSQESRLAKNIQYF
J gene: TRBJ1-5; V gene: TRBV29-1; clone size: -; D gene: TRBD1; CDR3 DNA: TGCAGCGTTGAGAAGGGACAGGACAATCAGCCCCAGCATTTT; CDR3 protein: CSVEKGQDNQPQHF
J gene: TRBJ2-1; V gene: TRBV7-3; clone size: -; D gene: -; CDR3 DNA: TGTGCCAGCAGCTTAACCCTCTACAATGAGCAGTTCTTC; CDR3 protein: CASSLTLYNEQFF
J gene: TRBJ2-7; V gene: TRBV5-4; clone size: few; D gene: TRBD2; CDR3 DNA: TGTGCCAGCAGCTACACCGGGACTAGGAACGAGCAGTACTTC; CDR3 protein: CASSYTGTRNEQYF
J gene: TRBJ1-3; V gene: TRBV7-9; clone size: -; D gene: -; CDR3 DNA: TGTGCCAGCAGCAAGGCGGGATTGTCTGGAAACACCATATATTTT; CDR3 protein: CASSKAGLSGNTIYF
J gene: TRBJ2-7; V gene: TRBV18; clone size: -; D gene: -; CDR3 DNA: TGTGCCAGCTCACCAGGGACTGCGAGCTCCTACGAGCAGTACTTC; CDR3 protein: CASSPGTASSYEQYF
J gene: TRBJ1-4; V gene: TRBV4-1; clone size: few; D gene: -; CDR3 DNA: TGCGCCAGCAGCCAAGATGGGGCTGGGACTAATGAAAAACTGTTTTTT; CDR3 protein: CASSQDGAGTNEKLFF
J gene: TRBJ1-1; V gene: TRBV6-5; clone size: -; D gene: -; CDR3 DNA: TGTGCCAGCAGTTACTCGAGCAGGGAGAACACTGAAGCTTTCTTT; CDR3 protein: CASSYSSRENTEAFF
J gene: TRBJ2-7; V gene: TRBV2; clone size: -; D gene: -; CDR3 DNA: TGTGCCAGCAGTATCGGACAGAGTTCCTACGAGCAGTACTTC; CDR3 protein: CASSIGQSSYEQYF
J gene: TRBJ1-4; V gene: TRBV5-1; clone size: few; D gene: -; CDR3 DNA: TGCGCCAGCAGATCAGGGGCAACTAATGAAAAACTGTTTTTT; CDR3 protein: CASRSGATNEKLFF
J gene: TRBJ2-5; V gene: TRBV5-6; clone size: many; D gene: -; CDR3 DNA: TGTGCCAGCAGCTTGGGGAGGGAGACCCAGTACTTC; CDR3 protein: CASSLGRETQYF
J gene: TRBJ2-2; V gene: TRBV19; clone size: few; D gene: -; CDR3 DNA: TGTGCCAGTAGTACCAGGGTTTGGACCGGGGAGCTGTTTTTT; CDR3 protein: CASSTRVWTGELFF
J gene: TRBJ1-2; V gene: TRBV5-1; clone size: -; D gene: -; CDR3 DNA: TGCGCCAGCAGCGGCAGTAGGGGTGACTATGGCTACACCTTC; CDR3 protein: CASSGSRGDYGYTF
J gene: TRBJ1-1; V gene: TRBV7-3; clone size: once; D gene: -; CDR3 DNA: TGTGCCAGCAGCAATTCCGGGACAAACACTGAAGCTTTCTTT; CDR3 protein: CASSNSGTNTEAFF
J gene: TRBJ2-7; V gene: TRBV6-5; clone size: -; D gene: TRBD1; CDR3 DNA: TGTGCCAGCAGTTACCAAGGACAGGGAGGGCAGTACTTC; CDR3 protein: CASSYQGQGGQYF
J gene: TRBJ2-7; V gene: TRBV27; clone size: -; D gene: -; CDR3 DNA: TGTGCCAGCAGTTCCGCGGGATACGAGCAGTACTTC; CDR3 protein: CASSSAGYEQYF